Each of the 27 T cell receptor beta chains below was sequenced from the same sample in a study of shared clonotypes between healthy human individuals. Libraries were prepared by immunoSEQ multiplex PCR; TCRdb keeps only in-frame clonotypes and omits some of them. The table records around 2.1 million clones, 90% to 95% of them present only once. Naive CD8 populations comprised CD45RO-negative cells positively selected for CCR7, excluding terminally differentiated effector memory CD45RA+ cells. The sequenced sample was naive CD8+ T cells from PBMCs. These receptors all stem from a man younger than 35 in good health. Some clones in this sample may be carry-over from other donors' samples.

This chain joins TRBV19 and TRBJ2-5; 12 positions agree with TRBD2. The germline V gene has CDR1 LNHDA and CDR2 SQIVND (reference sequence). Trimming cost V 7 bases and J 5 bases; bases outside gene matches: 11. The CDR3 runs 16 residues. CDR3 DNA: TGTGCCAGTATCCGTTGGCTAGCGGGAGGGGATGAGACCCAGTACTTC. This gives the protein CASIRWLAGGDETQYF.

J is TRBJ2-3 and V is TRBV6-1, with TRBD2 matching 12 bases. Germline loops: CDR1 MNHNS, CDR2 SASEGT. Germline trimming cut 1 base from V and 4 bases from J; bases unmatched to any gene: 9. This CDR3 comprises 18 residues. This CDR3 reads CASSEGTSGRRPSDTQYF. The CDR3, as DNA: TGTGCCAGCAGTGAAGGAACTAGCGGGAGGAGACCCTCAGATACGCAGTATTTT.

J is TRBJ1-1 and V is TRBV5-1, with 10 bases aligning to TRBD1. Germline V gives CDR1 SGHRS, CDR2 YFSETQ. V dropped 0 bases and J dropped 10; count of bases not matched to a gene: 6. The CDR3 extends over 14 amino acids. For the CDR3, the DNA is TGCGCCAGCAGCTTGGGGGACAGGGGCCTTCGAGCTTTCTTT. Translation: CASSLGDRGLRAFF.

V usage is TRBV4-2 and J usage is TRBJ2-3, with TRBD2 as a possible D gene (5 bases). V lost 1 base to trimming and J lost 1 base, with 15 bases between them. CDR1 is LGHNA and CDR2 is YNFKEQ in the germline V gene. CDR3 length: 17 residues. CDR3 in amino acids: CASSQGIPGFGTDTQYF. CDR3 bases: TGTGCCAGCAGCCAAGGCATTCCGGGGTTCGGCACAGATACGCAGTATTTT.

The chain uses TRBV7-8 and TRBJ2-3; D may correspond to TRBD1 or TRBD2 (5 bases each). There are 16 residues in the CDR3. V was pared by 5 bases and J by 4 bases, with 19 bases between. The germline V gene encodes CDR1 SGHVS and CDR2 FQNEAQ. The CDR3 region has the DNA TGTGCCAGCAGCCCGCCCAGGGACGGGAAACCAGATACGCAGTATTTT. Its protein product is CASSPPRDGKPDTQYF.

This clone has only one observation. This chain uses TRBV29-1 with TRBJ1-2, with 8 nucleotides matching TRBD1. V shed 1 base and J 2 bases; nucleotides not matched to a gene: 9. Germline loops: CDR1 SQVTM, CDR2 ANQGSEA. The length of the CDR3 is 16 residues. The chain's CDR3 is CSVEGEPGTGNYGYTF. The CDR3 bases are TGCAGCGTTGAAGGCGAACCCGGGACAGGCAACTATGGCTACACCTTC.

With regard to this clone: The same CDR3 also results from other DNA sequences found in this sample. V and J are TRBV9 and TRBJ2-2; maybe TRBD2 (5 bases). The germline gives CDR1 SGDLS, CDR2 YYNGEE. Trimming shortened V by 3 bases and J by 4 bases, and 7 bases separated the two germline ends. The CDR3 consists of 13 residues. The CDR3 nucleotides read TGTGCCAGCAGCGGGGCGGGCACCGGGGAGCTGTTTTTT. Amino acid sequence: CASSGAGTGELFF. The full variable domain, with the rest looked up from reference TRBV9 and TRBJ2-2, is DSGVTQTPKHLITATGQRVTLRCSPRSGDLSVYWYQQSLDQGLQFLIQYYNGEERAKGNILERFSAQQFPDLHSELNLSSLELGDSALYFCASSGAGTGELFFGEGSRLTVL.

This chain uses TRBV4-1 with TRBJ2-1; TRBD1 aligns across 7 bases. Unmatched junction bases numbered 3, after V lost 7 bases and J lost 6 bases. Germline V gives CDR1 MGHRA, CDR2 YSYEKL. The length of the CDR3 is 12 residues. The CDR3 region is CASTGTVNEQFF. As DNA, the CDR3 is TGCGCCAGCACCGGGACAGTCAATGAGCAGTTCTTC.

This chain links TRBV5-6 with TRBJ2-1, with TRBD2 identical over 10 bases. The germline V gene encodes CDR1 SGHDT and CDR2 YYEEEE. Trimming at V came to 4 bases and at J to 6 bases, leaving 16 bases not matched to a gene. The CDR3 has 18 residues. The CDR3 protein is CASSPIAGGLLAGNEQFF. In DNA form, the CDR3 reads TGTGCCAGCAGCCCGATAGCGGGGGGACTCCTGGCAGGCAATGAGCAGTTCTTC.

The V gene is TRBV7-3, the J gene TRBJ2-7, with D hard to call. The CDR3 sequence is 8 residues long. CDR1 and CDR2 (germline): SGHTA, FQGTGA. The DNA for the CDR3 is TGTGCCAGCAGCTTTTTCTTGGTC. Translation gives CASSFFLV.

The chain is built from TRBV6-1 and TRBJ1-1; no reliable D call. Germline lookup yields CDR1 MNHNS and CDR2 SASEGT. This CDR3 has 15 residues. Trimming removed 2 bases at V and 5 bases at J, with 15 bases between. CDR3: CASSEHPGSVTEAFF. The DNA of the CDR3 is TGTGCCAGCAGTGAACATCCGGGTTCAGTAACTGAAGCTTTCTTT.

The CDR3 region is CASSPTLMTNYGYTF. DNA of the CDR3: TGTGCCAGCAGCCCGACTCTGATGACTAACTATGGCTACACCTTC. The rearrangement uses TRBV28 and TRBJ1-2, with D hard to call. V gave up 6 bases and J gave up 0 bases, with 14 bases separating them. This CDR3 region has 15 residues. CDR1 is MDHEN, CDR2 SYDVKM, per germline.

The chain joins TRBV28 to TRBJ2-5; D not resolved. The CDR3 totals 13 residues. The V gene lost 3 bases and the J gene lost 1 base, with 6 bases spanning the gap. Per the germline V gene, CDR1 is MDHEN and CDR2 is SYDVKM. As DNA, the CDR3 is TGTGCCAGCAGTTTGCATCTCCAAGAGACCCAGTACTTC. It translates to CASSLHLQETQYF. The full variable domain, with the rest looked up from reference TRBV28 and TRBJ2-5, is DVKVTQSSRYLVKRTGEKVFLECVQDMDHENMFWYRQDPGLGLRLIYFSYDVKMKEKGDIPEGYSVSREKKERFSLILESASTNQTSMYLCASSLHLQETQYFGPGTRLLVL.

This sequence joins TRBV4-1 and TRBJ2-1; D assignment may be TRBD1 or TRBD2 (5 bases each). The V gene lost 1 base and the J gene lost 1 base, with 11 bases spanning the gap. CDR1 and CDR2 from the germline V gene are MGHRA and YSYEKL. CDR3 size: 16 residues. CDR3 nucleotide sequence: TGCGCCAGCAGCCAAGTACGAGGGGCTTCCTACAATGAGCAGTTCTTC. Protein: CASSQVRGASYNEQFF.

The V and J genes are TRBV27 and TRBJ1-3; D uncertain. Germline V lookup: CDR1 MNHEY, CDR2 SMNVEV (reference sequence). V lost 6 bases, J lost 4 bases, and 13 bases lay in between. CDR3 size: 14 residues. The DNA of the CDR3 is TGTGCCAGCAGCCCTGCTTGGGAAGGAAACACCATATATTTT. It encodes CASSPAWEGNTIYF.

The DNA for the CDR3 is TGTGCCAGCAGTTACGACACTCTCGAGCAGTACTTC. Translating it yields CASSYDTLEQYF. The rearrangement links TRBV7-9 to TRBJ2-7; D unresolved. With 6 bases removed from V and 6 bases from J, the gap between germline ends came to 12 bases. The CDR3 loop spans 12 amino acids. Looked up from germline, CDR1 is SEHNR and CDR2 is FQNEAQ (reference sequence).

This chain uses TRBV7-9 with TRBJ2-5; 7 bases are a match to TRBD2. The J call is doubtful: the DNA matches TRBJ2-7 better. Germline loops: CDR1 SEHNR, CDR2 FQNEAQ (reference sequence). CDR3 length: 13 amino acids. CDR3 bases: TGTGCCAGCCGGGACCCGGGGGGATACGAGCAGTACTTC. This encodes CASRDPGGYEQYF.

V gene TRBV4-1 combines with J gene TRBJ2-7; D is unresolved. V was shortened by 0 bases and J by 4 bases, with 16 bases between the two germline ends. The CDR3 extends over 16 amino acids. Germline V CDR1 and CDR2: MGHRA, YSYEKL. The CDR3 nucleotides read TGCGCCAGCAGCCAAGATCTAAAAGTCAGAAGGTACGAGCAGTACTTC. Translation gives CASSQDLKVRRYEQYF.

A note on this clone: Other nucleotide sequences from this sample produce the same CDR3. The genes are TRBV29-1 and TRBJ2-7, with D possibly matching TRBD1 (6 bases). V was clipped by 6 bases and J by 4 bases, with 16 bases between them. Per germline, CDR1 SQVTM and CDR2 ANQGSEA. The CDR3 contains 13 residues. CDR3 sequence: CSVLGGATYEQYF. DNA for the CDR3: TGCAGCGTGTTAGGGGGAGCTACGTACGAGCAGTACTTC.

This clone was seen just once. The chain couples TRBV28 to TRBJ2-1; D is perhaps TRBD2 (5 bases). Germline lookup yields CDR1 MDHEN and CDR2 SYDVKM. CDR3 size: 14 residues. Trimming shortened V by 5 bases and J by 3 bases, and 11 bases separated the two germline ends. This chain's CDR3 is CASSTSGVYNEQFF. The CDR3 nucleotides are TGTGCCAGCAGTACCTCCGGGGTCTACAATGAGCAGTTCTTC.

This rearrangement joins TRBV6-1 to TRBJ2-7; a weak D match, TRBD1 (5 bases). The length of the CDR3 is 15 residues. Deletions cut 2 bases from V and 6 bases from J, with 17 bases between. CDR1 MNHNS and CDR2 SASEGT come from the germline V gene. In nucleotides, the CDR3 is TGTGCCAGCAGTGAATTCGTCAGGGAAGCGTCCGAGCAGTACTTC. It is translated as CASSEFVREASEQYF.

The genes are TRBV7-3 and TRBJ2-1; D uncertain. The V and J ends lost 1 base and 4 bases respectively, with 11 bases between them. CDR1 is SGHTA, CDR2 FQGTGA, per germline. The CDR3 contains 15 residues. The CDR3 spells CASSLNGYTYNEQFF. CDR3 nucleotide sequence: TGTGCCAGCAGCTTAAATGGTTACACGTACAATGAGCAGTTCTTC.

The CDR3, as DNA: TGTGCCAGCAGCCTCGGACGGAGCACTGAAGCTTTCTTT. This sequence encodes CASSLGRSTEAFF. The chain links TRBV14 to TRBJ1-1; the D is unclear. V lost 4 bases and J lost 4, with 10 bases in between. This CDR3 region has 13 residues. Germline lookup yields CDR1 SGHDN and CDR2 FVKESK.

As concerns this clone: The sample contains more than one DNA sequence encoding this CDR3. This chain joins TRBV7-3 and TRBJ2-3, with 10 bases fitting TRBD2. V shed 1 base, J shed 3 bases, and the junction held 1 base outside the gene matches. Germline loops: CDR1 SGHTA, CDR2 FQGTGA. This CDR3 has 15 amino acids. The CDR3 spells CASSLKGLATDTQYF. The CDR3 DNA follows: TGTGCCAGCAGCTTAAAGGGACTAGCGACAGATACGCAGTATTTT.

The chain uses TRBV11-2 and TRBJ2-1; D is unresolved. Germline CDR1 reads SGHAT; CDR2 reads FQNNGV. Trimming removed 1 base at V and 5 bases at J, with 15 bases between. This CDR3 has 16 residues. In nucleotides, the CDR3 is TGTGCCAGCAGCTTAGTTGCCCGGGCGGCCGACAATGAGCAGTTCTTC. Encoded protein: CASSLVARAADNEQFF. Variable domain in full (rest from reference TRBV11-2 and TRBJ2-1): EAGVAQSPRYKIIEKRQSVAFWCNPISGHATLYWYQQILGQGPKLLIQFQNNGVVDDSQLPKDRFSAERLKGVDSTLKIQPAKLEDSAVYLCASSLVARAADNEQFFGPGTRLTVL.

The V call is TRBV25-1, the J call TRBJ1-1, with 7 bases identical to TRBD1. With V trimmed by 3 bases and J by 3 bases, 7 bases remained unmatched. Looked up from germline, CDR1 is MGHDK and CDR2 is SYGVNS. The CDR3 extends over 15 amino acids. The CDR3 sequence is CASSDPGDSYTEAFF. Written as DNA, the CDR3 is TGTGCCAGCAGTGATCCCGGGGACAGCTACACTGAAGCTTTCTTT.

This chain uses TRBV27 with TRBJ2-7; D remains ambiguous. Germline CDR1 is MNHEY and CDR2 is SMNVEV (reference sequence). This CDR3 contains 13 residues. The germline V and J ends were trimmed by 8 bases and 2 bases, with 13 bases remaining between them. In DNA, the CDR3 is TGTGCCAGCTCTACCCCGTGGGCCTACGAGCAGTACTTC. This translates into CASSTPWAYEQYF.